This record concerns one T cell receptor beta chain sequence. Its antigen is as yet unknown. This entry comes from a study of CD8 T cell repertoires and HIV-1 epitope variants. For the study at large: T cells were stimulated with Twenty-five Gag and Nef peptides separately. IL-2, IL-7 and IL-15 were added on days 3 and 7 of approximately 11-day cultures. Findings of the study overall: About 5 clonotypes recognized Nef KF9, one HW9, none TAALDMSHF.

Assay: immunoSEQ multiplex PCR; the TCRdb copy retains only in-frame clones and omits some. The table has around 5,100 clones, approximately 61% seen once. The CDR3 loop spans 15 amino acids. After removal of 2 bases from V and 4 bases from J, the junction contained 5 bases not matched to a gene. In germline, CDR1 is MNHNY, CDR2 SVGAGI (reference sequence). This receptor was obtained from a male donor with HIV. The sequencing input was cultured CD8+ T cells derived from PBMCs. The gene calls are TRBV6-6 and TRBJ2-1; TRBD1 aligns across 7 bases. CDR3 coding DNA: TGTGCCAGCAGTTACCGACAGGGCGAATACAATGAGCAGTTCTTC. Protein: CASSYRQGEYNEQFF.